Below are 12 T cell receptor beta chains sequenced from a single sample in a study of T cell responses to AZD1222 COVID-19 vaccine. Assay: immunoSEQ multiplex PCR; the TCRdb copy retains only in-frame clones and omits some. The table lists 150,000 or so clones, approximately 89% of them singletons. The material sequenced was peripheral blood, taken on day 0 of AZD1222 vaccination. The receptors were sampled from an adult in good health.

The V gene is TRBV4-3, the J gene TRBJ1-2; no clear D. Deletions cut 1 base from V and 0 bases from J, with 15 bases between. Germline CDR1 is LGHNA and CDR2 is YSLEER. The CDR3 has 17 amino acids. The CDR3 region has the DNA TGCGCCAGCAGCCAAGGGGCTTATGGTCCGGCTAACTATGGCTACACCTTC. This gives the protein CASSQGAYGPANYGYTF.

The chain employs TRBV27 and TRBJ1-1, with a weak D call TRBD1 (6 bases). The V end was cut by 2 bases, the J end by 6 bases, with 7 bases between. The CDR3 has 12 residues. Germline assignment: CDR1 MNHEY and CDR2 SMNVEV (reference sequence). For the CDR3, the DNA is TGTGCCAGCAGTTTAAGGGGGGCTGAAGCTTTCTTT. Amino acids: CASSLRGAEAFF.

This sequence joins TRBV2 and TRBJ1-5; possibly TRBD1 for D (6 bases). Looked up from germline, CDR1 is SNHLY and CDR2 is FYNNEI. The V end was cut by 4 bases, the J end by 4 bases, with 11 bases between. This CDR3 contains 14 residues. This CDR3 reads CASSGEGGNQPQHF. CDR3 DNA: TGTGCCAGCAGTGGAGAGGGGGGGAATCAGCCCCAGCATTTT.

The chain combines TRBV7-2 with TRBJ2-3; D unclear. The CDR3 has 16 amino acids. Germline V lookup: CDR1 SGHTA, CDR2 FQGNSA. V lost 1 base and J 4 bases, leaving 15 bases between the germline ends. In DNA form, the CDR3 reads TGTGCCAGCAGCTTAGTGTTCGGATTATCGCCAGATACGCAGTATTTT. Encoded protein: CASSLVFGLSPDTQYF. Supplemented by reference TRBV7-2 and TRBJ2-3, the full variable domain reads GAGVSQSPSNKVTEKGKDVELRCDPISGHTALYWYRQSLGQGLEFLIYFQGNSAPDKSGLPSDRFSAERTGGSVSTLTIQRTQQEDSAVYLCASSLVFGLSPDTQYFGPGTRLTVL.

The chain employs TRBV11-2 and TRBJ2-5, with 8 bases aligning to TRBD2. The CDR3 has 15 amino acids. CDR1 and CDR2 from the germline V gene are SGHAT and FQNNGV. V shed 5 bases, J shed 5 bases, and the junction held 10 bases outside the gene matches. CDR3 sequence reads: CASSLGLAVVETQYF. CDR3 bases: TGTGCCAGCAGCCTCGGACTAGCCGTGGTTGAGACCCAGTACTTC.

This chain joins TRBV2 and TRBJ1-5; maybe TRBD1 (5 bases). Germline CDR1 and CDR2: SNHLY and FYNNEI. V lost 3 bases to trimming and J lost 7 bases, with 10 bases between them. The CDR3 is made up of 13 amino acids. CDR3 sequence reads: CASSDRAGQPQHF. Written as DNA, the CDR3 is TGTGCCAGCAGTGACAGGGCCGGCCAGCCCCAGCATTTT.

The chain recombines TRBV21-1 with TRBJ1-6. TRBV21-1 is a pseudogene. The CDR3 totals 18 residues. CDR3 DNA sequence: TGTGCCAGCAGCAAATACTCACACTGGAACTCCTATAATTCACCCCTCCACTTT. Its translation is CASSKYSHWNSYNSPLHF.

The chain couples TRBV18 to TRBJ2-7, with TRBD1 matching over 7 bases. From germline, CDR1 is KGHSH and CDR2 LQKENI. V gave up 6 bases and J gave up 2 bases; unmatched junction bases: 16. The CDR3 totals 17 residues. CDR3 coding DNA: TGTGCCAGCTCCCCTAATCGGGACAGCTGGGAAACCTACGAGCAGTACTTC. Translating gives CASSPNRDSWETYEQYF.

The chain employs TRBV9 and TRBJ1-6; weak D call: TRBD1 (6 bases). The CDR3 contains 14 residues. The germline V gene has CDR1 SGDLS and CDR2 YYNGEE. Between the trimmed V and J ends, which lost 4 bases and 7 bases, there was a span of 12 bases. The CDR3, as DNA: TGTGCCAGCAGCACGCAGGGGAAAAATTCACCCCTCCACTTT. Amino acids: CASSTQGKNSPLHF.

This clone was detected only once. V gene TRBV20-1 combines with J gene TRBJ2-1, with D possibly matching TRBD2 (5 bases). Between the trimmed V and J ends, which lost 7 bases and 8 bases, there was a span of 12 bases. The CDR3 runs to 11 residues. Germline assignment: CDR1 DFQATT and CDR2 SNEGSKA (reference sequence). The CDR3 region is CSGEFTDEQFF. The DNA for the CDR3 is TGCAGTGGGGAGTTTACTGATGAGCAGTTCTTC.

V usage is TRBV4-2 and J usage is TRBJ1-2; D may be TRBD1 (5 bases). This CDR3 comprises 17 residues. Per the germline V gene, CDR1 is LGHNA and CDR2 is YNFKEQ. V lost 1 base and J lost 2, with 17 bases in between. The CDR3 is CASSQGGVGGVNYGYTF. The CDR3 nucleotides are TGTGCCAGCAGCCAAGGTGGGGTGGGGGGTGTCAACTATGGCTACACCTTC.

The J gene is TRBJ2-2, the V gene TRBV3-1 (or the pseudogene TRBV3-2); 9 bases line up with TRBD2. The length of the CDR3 is 18 residues. Germline CDR1 reads LGHDT; CDR2 reads YNNKEL (reference sequence). The V and J ends lost 3 bases and 5 bases, in that order; junction bases with no gene match: 13. CDR3 sequence (DNA): TGTGCCAGCAGCCAGTACTCTCGCGGGGGGGCCAGTACCGGGGAGCTGTTTTTT. This translates into CASSQYSRGGASTGELFF.